The rows below give T cell receptor beta chains drawn from one sample of a study of Ad26.COV2.S vaccination and SARS-CoV-2 variants. Assay used: immunoSEQ multiplex PCR; TCRdb lists only in-frame clones, some missing. The sample has 410,000 or so clones, around 92% seen once. Sequencing was performed on peripheral blood, taken in a trial of Ad26.COV2.S vaccine versus placebo. These receptors all stem from a person aged 18-60 years who received the Ad26.COV2.S COVID-19 vaccine or a placebo. Each CDR3 is given with its conserved first and last residue. The order of the fields is V gene, clone size, D gene, J gene, CDR3 DNA, CDR3 protein. A D gene is named only where the DNA matches it firmly. Where a row states a size, it is once, few, many or the class of an expanded clone; other rows omit it.

TRBV11-3	-	-	TRBJ2-1	TGTGCCAGCAGCTTGGACAGCAATGAGCAGTTCTTC	CASSLDSNEQFF
TRBV19	-	-	TRBJ1-3	TGTGCCAGTAGTATGCCGGGACTCACTGGAAACACCATATATTTT	CASSMPGLTGNTIYF
TRBV6-4	-	-	TRBJ2-3	TGTGCCAGCAGTGACTCGAGAACAGCGGATACGCAGTATTTT	CASSDSRTADTQYF
TRBV7-6	-	-	TRBJ1-2	TGTGCCAGCAGCTTAGCGTTGGTGGCAGAGGCTAACTATGGCTACACCTTC	CASSLALVAEANYGYTF
TRBV7-9	-	TRBD2	TRBJ2-5	TGTGCCAGCAGCCCCAGCGGGGGGGCCCGAGAGACCCAGTACTTC	CASSPSGGARETQYF
TRBV27	-	TRBD2	TRBJ2-7	TGTGCCAGCAGTCTTAGCGGGGGACAAGGCTACGAGCAGTACTTC	CASSLSGGQGYEQYF
TRBV28	-	TRBD2	TRBJ2-1	TGTGCCAGCAGGCCGCCGCGGTACGTAGCGGGGGACTCCTACAATGAGCAGTTCTTC	CASRPPRYVAGDSYNEQFF
TRBV7-9	-	TRBD1	TRBJ2-7	TGTGCCAGCAGCTCGCACACCGAACAGGGGTGGTACTACGAGCAGTACTTC	CASSSHTEQGWYYEQYF
TRBV2	once	-	TRBJ2-1	TGTGCCAGCGCTAGTAGATGGGACAATGAGCAGTTCTTC	CASASRWDNEQFF
TRBV27	-	TRBD1	TRBJ1-5	TGTGCCAGCCGAACCGGGACAGGGGACAATCAGCCCCAGCATTTT	CASRTGTGDNQPQHF
TRBV15	-	TRBD2	TRBJ2-5	TGTGCCACCAGCAGAGGAAAGCGGGGGCAAGAGACCCAGTACTTC	CATSRGKRGQETQYF
TRBV6-6	-	TRBD1	TRBJ2-7	TGTGCCAGCAGTTTTGGGACAGAAACCTACGAGCAGTACTTC	CASSFGTETYEQYF
TRBV3-1/TRBV3-2	-	-	TRBJ2-7	TGTGCCAGCAGCCAAGTCTTTGCTTCATCTGCCTACGAGCAGTACTTC	CASSQVFASSAYEQYF
TRBV6-2/TRBV6-3	-	-	TRBJ1-2	TGTGCCAGCAGTTACTCCAGGGGCGGATTTTATGGCTACACCTTC	CASSYSRGGFYGYTF
TRBV6-6	-	-	TRBJ1-2	TGTGCCAGCAGTTACCCGGAAGCTAACTATGGCTACACCTTC	CASSYPEANYGYTF
TRBV19	-	-	TRBJ2-1	TGTGCCAGTAGTGGGGGCCTCTCCTACAATGAGCAGTTCTTC	CASSGGLSYNEQFF
TRBV19	-	-	TRBJ2-7	TGTGCCAGTAGTAGAAACCGGGACACCTCCTACGAGCAGTACTTC	CASSRNRDTSYEQYF
TRBV10-3	-	TRBD1	TRBJ2-3	TGTGCCATCAGTCCGGGACAGGGCACAGATACGCAGTATTTT	CAISPGQGTDTQYF
TRBV2	-	-	TRBJ1-5	TGTGCCAGCAGCTGGACTGAAAATAGCAATCAGCCCCAGCATTTT	CASSWTENSNQPQHF
TRBV7-2	-	-	TRBJ1-6	TGTGCCAGCAGACCCGATCGGAGCTCCTATAATTCACCCCTCCACTTT	CASRPDRSSYNSPLHF
TRBV5-8	-	-	TRBJ2-7	TGTGCCAGCAGCTTGGTGGGGCTAGGGGCCTACGAGCAGTACTTC	CASSLVGLGAYEQYF
TRBV9	-	-	TRBJ1-1	TGTGCCAGCAGCGTAGGACGGGGTGAAGCTTTCTTT	CASSVGRGEAFF
TRBV28	-	-	TRBJ1-6	TGTGCCAGCGGGGGAAGGGGTAATTCACCCCTCCACTTT	CASGGRGNSPLHF
TRBV7-9	-	TRBD1	TRBJ1-4	TGTGCCAGCACCCCGACAGGGGGGCTCTTACTTGCTAATGAAAAACTGTTTTTT	CASTPTGGLLLANEKLFF
TRBV25-1	-	TRBD1	TRBJ2-7	TGTGCCAGCAGTGAATCGGACAGGGGGTACGAGCAGTACTTC	CASSESDRGYEQYF
TRBV28	-	-	TRBJ1-6	TGTGCCAGCAGTTTTTGGGGCATCCCGACCTCCTATAATTCACCCCTCCACTTT	CASSFWGIPTSYNSPLHF
TRBV19	-	-	TRBJ1-1	TGTGCCAGTAGTATCCAGAATGCGAACACTGAAGCTTTCTTT	CASSIQNANTEAFF
TRBV28	-	-	TRBJ2-1	TGTGCCAGCAGTCCCCCAACCTACAGGGTAACACATGAGCAGTTCTTC	CASSPPTYRVTHEQFF
TRBV3-1/TRBV3-2	-	-	TRBJ1-3	TGTGCCAGCAGCTTCATCTCTGGAAACACCATATATTTT	CASSFISGNTIYF
TRBV28	-	TRBD2	TRBJ2-5	TGTGCCAGCAGTTTCCTAGCGGGTCCTTGGACCCAGTACTTC	CASSFLAGPWTQYF
TRBV4-1	-	TRBD1	TRBJ1-1	TGCGCCAGCCGCCGGGACAGAGACACTGAAGCTTTCTTT	CASRRDRDTEAFF
TRBV28	once	-	TRBJ1-2	TGTGCCAGCAGCAAACTTAACTATGGCTACACCTTC	CASSKLNYGYTF
TRBV18	-	TRBD1	TRBJ2-1	TGTGCCAGCTCACCTGGACAGGTCGGGTTCTTC	CASSPGQVGFF
TRBV24-1	-	TRBD1	TRBJ2-7	TGTGCCACCAGTGAGGCCGGGACAGGGGGCGCATCCTACGAGCAGTACTTC	CATSEAGTGGASYEQYF
TRBV6-2/TRBV6-3	few	TRBD1	TRBJ2-3	TGTGCCAGCAGCCCTCCATATCAAAGACAGGGTGATTCCCTTAATACGCAGTATTTT	CASSPPYQRQGDSLNTQYF
TRBV3-1/TRBV3-2	-	TRBD2	TRBJ2-7	TGTGCCAGCAGCCCCGCCGGGACTAGGGACGGCGAGCAGTACTTC	CASSPAGTRDGEQYF
TRBV10-3	-	-	TRBJ1-5	TGTGCCACACGCGAGGGACAAACCAATCAGCCCCAGCATTTT	CATREGQTNQPQHF
TRBV7-9	-	-	TRBJ1-1	TGTGCCAGCAGCATTCCACGGGGCCTGAACACTGAAGCTTTCTTT	CASSIPRGLNTEAFF
TRBV5-1	-	-	TRBJ1-1	TGCGCCAGCAGCCGAAAGTGGCCCATGAACACTGAAGCTTTCTTT	CASSRKWPMNTEAFF
TRBV4-3	-	-	TRBJ1-4	TGCGCCAGCAGCCAAGGAATAGGAGGGAATGAAAAACTGTTTTTT	CASSQGIGGNEKLFF
TRBV12-3/TRBV12-4	-	-	TRBJ1-3	TGTGCCAGCAGTCGTCCGGACACCATATATTTT	CASSRPDTIYF
TRBV4-3	-	TRBD2	TRBJ2-1	TGCGCCAGCAGCCAAGATGGCCCTATCGCGGGGGGGCTCTACAATGAGCAGTTCTTC	CASSQDGPIAGGLYNEQFF
TRBV11-2	-	TRBD1	TRBJ1-2	TGTGCCAGCAGCTACGCAGGACAGGGGAGGCTTAAAGGCTACACCTTC	CASSYAGQGRLKGYTF
TRBV7-9	-	TRBD1	TRBJ2-7	TGTGCCAGCAGGGGGGGACAGGGCGCCCCATACGAGCAGTACTTC	CASRGGQGAPYEQYF
TRBV3-1/TRBV3-2	-	TRBD1	TRBJ1-2	TGTGCCAGCAGCCAACTAGCCGGGACAGTCTATGGCTACACCTTC	CASSQLAGTVYGYTF
TRBV6-5	-	-	TRBJ2-2	TGTGCCAGCAGTTACCTGGCCGGGGAGCTGTTTTTT	CASSYLAGELFF
TRBV28	-	-	TRBJ2-3	TGTGCCAGCAGTTTACAACAGCCAGATACGCAGTATTTT	CASSLQQPDTQYF
TRBV30	-	-	TRBJ2-1	TGTGCCTGGAGTGCGCAGGAGCAGTTCTTC	CAWSAQEQFF
TRBV27	-	-	TRBJ2-7	TGTGCCAGCAGTCTCCGCTCCTACGAGCAGTACTTC	CASSLRSYEQYF
TRBV5-1	-	-	TRBJ1-6	TGCGCCAGCCTTCCGGGTAGTTCCTCGCGTAATTCACCCCTCCACTTT	CASLPGSSSRNSPLHF
TRBV10-3	-	TRBD1	TRBJ1-1	TGTGCCATCAGCCCCCGGGACAGGGTTAATGAAGCTTTCTTT	CAISPRDRVNEAFF
TRBV6-2/TRBV6-3	-	TRBD2	TRBJ2-1	TGTGCCAGCAGTTACTCGACTAGCGGGGTATTTGAGCAGTTCTTC	CASSYSTSGVFEQFF
TRBV18	-	-	TRBJ2-1	TGTGCCAGCTCACCATCACAGGGCCGGGACAATGAGCAGTTCTTC	CASSPSQGRDNEQFF
TRBV7-8	-	-	TRBJ2-2	TGTGCCAGCAGCCTATACAAGAACACCGGGGAGCTGTTTTTT	CASSLYKNTGELFF
TRBV28	-	-	TRBJ1-1	TGTGCCAGCAGTTTACGTCAGGGAAGAGCTTTCTTT	CASSLRQGRAFF